This passage covers 9 T cell receptor beta chains from one sample sequenced in a study of CD8 T cells in Susac syndrome (dated by TCRdb to between 2018 and 2021). The library was produced with the immunoSEQ multiplex PCR assay. RNA was extracted with the RNeasy kit and about 0.45 to 1 ug was reverse transcribed using random hexamers. TCRdb redid the processing of the public reads, applying fastp at Q25 and MiXCR, and retained in-frame beta chains. Merged by CDR3 protein, the rows form single entries marked with the most common genes and DNA. A total of about 430,000 distinct CDR3 sequences appear in this sample, around 85% of them only once. Approximately 0.12% of the sample is in the top ten clones. Sequencing used CD8+ T cells from PBMCs. These receptors all stem from a human donor with multiple sclerosis.

The J gene is TRBJ1-6, the V gene TRBV5-4; possible D gene TRBD1, 6 bases. This CDR3 comprises 15 residues. Germline V gives CDR1 SGHNT, CDR2 YYREEE (reference sequence). With 2 bases removed from V and 7 bases from J, the gap between germline ends came to 13 bases. The DNA for the CDR3 is TGTGCCAGCAGCTTCCCAGGGGCCCCAAATTCACCCCTCCACTTT. Translation: CASSFPGAPNSPLHF.

This chain connects TRBV10-3 to TRBJ1-1; 10 positions agree with TRBD1. Germline CDR1 is ENHRY and CDR2 is SYGVKD. The CDR3 totals 17 residues. V lost 0 bases and J lost 0; bases outside the gene matches: 4. The CDR3 loop is CAISESRDRGMNTEAFF. CDR3 coding DNA: TGTGCCATCAGTGAGTCGCGGGACAGGGGCATGAACACTGAAGCTTTCTTT.

The rearrangement uses TRBV5-1 and TRBJ2-1; TRBD2 matches at 11 bases. The junction had 8 bases not matched to a gene; V was cut back by 1 base and J by 5 bases. The CDR3 is 17 amino acids. From germline, CDR1 is SGHRS and CDR2 YFSETQ. The CDR3 DNA sequence: TGCGCCAGCAGCTTGACCCCTACTAGCGGGGGTAACAATGAGCAGTTCTTC. Protein sequence: CASSLTPTSGGNNEQFF.

Note on this clonotype: One end of the junction is discordant with germline, which a read error may explain. CDR3 in amino acids: CASSFARDRGALGGELFF. As DNA, the CDR3 is TGTGCTAGCAGCTTCGCTCGGGACAGGGGCGCCCTAGGAGGGGAGCTGTTTTTT. V gene TRBV7-7 combines with J gene TRBJ2-2; 10 bases fit TRBD1. Germline V gene lookup returns CDR1 SSHAT and CDR2 FNYEAQ (reference sequence). The CDR3 loop spans 18 amino acids. Full variable domain (missing parts from reference TRBV7-7 and TRBJ2-2): GAGVSQSPRYKVTKRGQDVTLRCDPISSHATLYWYQQALGQGPEFLTYFNYEAQPDKSGLPSDRFSAERPEGSISTLTIQRTEQRDSAMYRCASSFARDRGALGGELFFGEGSRLTVL.

This chain links TRBV5-4 with TRBJ1-2, with 10 bases fitting TRBD1. Germline V gene lookup returns CDR1 SGHNT and CDR2 YYREEE (reference sequence). Trimming took 0 bases from V and 7 from J; bases not matched to a gene: 3. The CDR3 runs 14 residues. CDR3 sequence reads: CASSLGQGAGGYTF. The CDR3 DNA reads TGTGCCAGCAGCTTGGGACAGGGGGCTGGTGGCTACACCTTC.

This sequence joins TRBV7-9 and TRBJ2-7; D gene ambiguous. Germline lookup yields CDR1 SEHNR and CDR2 FQNEAQ (reference sequence). Trimming removed 3 bases from V and 2 bases from J, with 11 bases in between. The length of the CDR3 is 14 residues. CDR3 in amino acids: CASSFELQAYEQYF. As DNA, the CDR3 is TGTGCCAGCAGCTTCGAGCTGCAGGCCTACGAGCAGTACTTC.

The chain employs TRBV6-5 and TRBJ2-5; perhaps TRBD2 as D (5 bases). Deletions cut 5 bases from V and 2 bases from J, with 12 bases between. Germline CDR1 and CDR2: MNHEY and SVGAGI. The CDR3 runs 14 residues. This chain's CDR3 is CASSPVGGQETQYF. CDR3 nucleotides: TGTGCCAGCAGTCCCGTTGGAGGACAAGAGACCCAGTACTTC.

This chain joins TRBV28 and TRBJ2-1; D may be TRBD2 (6 bases). The germline V and J ends were trimmed by 3 bases and 5 bases, with 14 bases remaining between them. Germline assignment: CDR1 MDHEN and CDR2 SYDVKM. This CDR3 has 15 amino acids. Here the CDR3 DNA reads TGTGCCAGCAGTTTGGGAGGACTGGGGGACAATGAGCAGTTCTTC. Translation: CASSLGGLGDNEQFF.

This chain uses TRBV10-1 with TRBJ1-5; 10 bases line up with TRBD1. Germline V gene data show CDR1 as WNHNN and CDR2 as SYGVQD (reference sequence). The CDR3 consists of 21 residues. With 0 bases clipped from V and 3 bases from J, the junction kept 17 bases outside the gene matches. This CDR3 is CASSESSSLPLDRGLNQPQHF. The CDR3 DNA is TGCGCCAGCAGTGAGTCGTCCTCCCTCCCCCTTGACAGGGGGCTCAATCAGCCCCAGCATTTT.